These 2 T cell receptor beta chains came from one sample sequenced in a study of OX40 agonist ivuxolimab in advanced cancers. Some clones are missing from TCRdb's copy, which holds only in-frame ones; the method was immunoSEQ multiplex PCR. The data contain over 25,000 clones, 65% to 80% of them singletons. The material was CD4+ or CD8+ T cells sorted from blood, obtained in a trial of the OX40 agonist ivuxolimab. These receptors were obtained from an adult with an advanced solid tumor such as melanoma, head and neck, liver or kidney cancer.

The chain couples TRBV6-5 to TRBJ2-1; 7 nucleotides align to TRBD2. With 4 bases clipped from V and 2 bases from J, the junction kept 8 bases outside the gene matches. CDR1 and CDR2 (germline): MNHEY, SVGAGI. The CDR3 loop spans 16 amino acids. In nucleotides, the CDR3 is TGTGCCAGCAGTTTCCAAGGCGGGAGCCCCTACAATGAGCAGTTCTTC. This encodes CASSFQGGSPYNEQFF.

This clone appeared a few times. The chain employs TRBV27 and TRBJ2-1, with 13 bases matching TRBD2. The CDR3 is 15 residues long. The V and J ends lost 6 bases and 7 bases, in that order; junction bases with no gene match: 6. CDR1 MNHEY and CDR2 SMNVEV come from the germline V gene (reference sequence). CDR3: CASSRGTSGINEQFF. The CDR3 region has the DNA TGTGCCAGCAGCCGGGGGACTAGCGGGATAAATGAGCAGTTCTTC.